What follows is one TCR beta chain and its context. V lost 1 base and J 1 base, leaving 10 bases between the germline ends. Germline lookup yields CDR1 SGHTA and CDR2 FQGNSA. The CDR3 loop spans 16 amino acids. These data belong to a study of human thymus T cells. TCRdb's table, derived via immunoSEQ multiplex PCR, lists solely in-frame clones and lacks some. Of some 57,000 clones in the sample, approximately 93% were seen once. Only four of the eight donors provided an approximately 0.5-1 mL blood sample. Specimen: blood. The chain uses TRBV7-2 and TRBJ2-2; possible D gene TRBD2, 5 bases. This clonotype was sampled from a boy under three years old with a congenital heart defect but otherwise immunologically healthy. CDR3 region: CASSLGGSLNTGELFF. The DNA of the CDR3 is TGTGCCAGCAGCTTAGGAGGGTCACTGAACACCGGGGAGCTGTTTTTT.